A single sample gave rise to the 32 T cell receptor beta chains below, sequenced in a study of blood T cell repertoires in COVID-19. Clones were read by immunoSEQ multiplex PCR, and TCRdb kept only the in-frame ones, dropping some. The sample shows about 220,000 clones, about four fifths of them seen only once. Source material: peripheral blood. Every receptor here comes from an elderly woman with acute or convalescent COVID-19.

The chain is built from TRBV4-3 and TRBJ1-5; D is unresolved. The germline V gene has CDR1 LGHNA and CDR2 YSLEER. V dropped 0 bases and J dropped 7 bases, with 10 bases sitting between them. The CDR3 extends over 14 amino acids. The CDR3 nucleotides are TGCGCCAGCAGCCAAGATTTGACGGGACAGCCCCAGCATTTT. Translation: CASSQDLTGQPQHF.

The genes are TRBV28 and TRBJ2-3, with 11 positions matching TRBD2. The CDR3 extends over 15 amino acids. Germline assignment: CDR1 MDHEN and CDR2 SYDVKM. Germline trimming cut 6 bases from V and 0 bases from J; bases unmatched to any gene: 2. CDR3 residues: CASRASGGSTDTQYF. The CDR3 DNA sequence: TGTGCCAGCAGGGCTAGCGGGGGGAGCACAGATACGCAGTATTTT. Complete variable domain (other parts from reference TRBV28 and TRBJ2-3): DVKVTQSSRYLVKRTGEKVFLECVQDMDHENMFWYRQDPGLGLRLIYFSYDVKMKEKGDIPEGYSVSREKKERFSLILESASTNQTSMYLCASRASGGSTDTQYFGPGTRLTVL.

Concerning this clone itself: Other DNA variants within this sample encode the same CDR3. This rearrangement joins TRBV9 to TRBJ2-1, with 8 nucleotides matching TRBD2. After removal of 2 bases from V and 4 bases from J, the junction contained 5 bases not matched to a gene. This CDR3 is 15 amino acids long. Per germline, CDR1 SGDLS and CDR2 YYNGEE. The CDR3 sequence is CASSVTSGGYNEQFF. The CDR3 DNA reads TGTGCCAGCAGCGTTACGTCGGGGGGGTACAATGAGCAGTTCTTC.

DNA for the CDR3: TGTGCCATCAGTAGCGGGGGGGTCCTCGATGAGCAGTTCTTC. This gives the protein CAISSGGVLDEQFF. The chain has TRBV10-3 and TRBJ2-1; TRBD2 matches at 10 bases. Trimming at V came to 5 bases and at J to 8 bases, leaving 6 bases not matched to a gene. Germline lookup yields CDR1 ENHRY and CDR2 SYGVKD. The CDR3 extends over 14 amino acids.

This chain uses TRBV29-1 with TRBJ2-3; TRBD2 might be the D (6 bases). The germline V and J ends were trimmed by 4 bases and 0 bases, with 17 bases remaining between them. CDR1 SQVTM and CDR2 ANQGSEA come from the germline V gene. The CDR3 totals 16 residues. CDR3: CSVARRLVSSTDTQYF. Here the CDR3 DNA reads TGCAGCGTTGCCCGCCGACTAGTGTCTAGCACAGATACGCAGTATTTT.

The chain has TRBV9 and TRBJ2-2; D may be TRBD2 (7 bases). CDR1 and CDR2 (germline): SGDLS, YYNGEE. The CDR3 contains 17 residues. The V and J ends lost 4 bases and 5 bases respectively, with 21 bases between them. The chain's CDR3 is CASSKDRTGGKTGELFF. CDR3 in DNA: TGTGCCAGCAGCAAAGACAGGACGGGGGGAAAGACCGGGGAGCTGTTTTTT.

The DNA for the CDR3 is TGTGCCAGCAGCAACCACAGGGTATTGAACACTGAAGCTTTCTTT. This codes for CASSNHRVLNTEAFF. V is TRBV7-2 and J is TRBJ1-1, with a tentative D call TRBD1 (6 bases). The V and J ends lost 5 bases and 0 bases respectively, with 13 bases between them. The CDR3 runs to 15 residues. Germline-derived CDR1 and CDR2 are SGHTA and FQGNSA.

V is TRBV5-1 and J is TRBJ2-3; possible D gene TRBD1, 5 bases. Germline lookup yields CDR1 SGHRS and CDR2 YFSETQ. V gave up 0 bases and J gave up 2 bases, with 10 bases separating them. The length of the CDR3 is 15 residues. The CDR3 nucleotides are TGCGCCAGCAGCTTGGACGGCAGGGTCACAGATACGCAGTATTTT. Translating it yields CASSLDGRVTDTQYF. Using reference TRBV5-1 and TRBJ2-3 for the parts outside the CDR3, the full variable domain is KAGVTQTPRYLIKTRGQQVTLSCSPISGHRSVSWYQQTPGQGLQFLFEYFSETQRNKGNFPGRFSGRQFSNSRSEMNVSTLELGDSALYLCASSLDGRVTDTQYFGPGTRLTVL.

The CDR3: CASSYPRETSGNTIYF. The CDR3 nucleotides are TGTGCCAGCAGTTACCCTCGGGAGACCTCTGGAAACACCATATATTTT. The chain recombines TRBV5-6 with TRBJ1-3, with D unresolved. Trimming cost V 5 bases and J 0 bases, with 15 bases left between them. CDR1 is SGHDT and CDR2 is YYEEEE in the germline V gene. CDR3 length: 16 residues.

The rearrangement joins TRBV5-4 to TRBJ1-1; 7 bases are a match to TRBD1. CDR3 length: 14 amino acids. Germline CDR1 and CDR2: SGHNT and YYREEE (reference sequence). Germline trimming cut 0 bases from V and 1 base from J; bases unmatched to any gene: 0. The CDR3 protein is CASSLDRGNTEAFF. Written as DNA, the CDR3 is TGTGCCAGCAGCTTGGACAGGGGGAACACTGAAGCTTTCTTT.

The V call is TRBV27, the J call TRBJ2-3, with D perhaps TRBD1 (6 bases). Trimming pared 8 bases from V and 7 bases from J, leaving 19 bases between. Germline V lookup: CDR1 MNHEY, CDR2 SMNVEV (reference sequence). The CDR3 contains 14 residues. CDR3 loop: CASALQYRANTQYF. CDR3 bases: TGTGCCAGCGCTCTCCAATACAGGGCTAATACGCAGTATTTT.

V and J are TRBV6-6 and TRBJ1-5; 7 bases are shared with TRBD1. The CDR3 consists of 16 residues. V gave up 7 bases and J gave up 4 bases; unmatched junction bases: 13. Germline values: CDR1 MNHNY, CDR2 SVGAGI (reference sequence). CDR3 residues: CASTHSRGLGNQPQHF. The CDR3, as DNA: TGTGCCAGCACCCACTCAAGGGGGCTAGGAAATCAGCCCCAGCATTTT.

V usage is TRBV5-1 and J usage is TRBJ2-7; 7 nucleotides match TRBD1. V shed 4 bases, J shed 1 base, and the junction held 8 bases outside the gene matches. CDR3 size: 15 residues. Germline-derived CDR1 and CDR2 are SGHRS and YFSETQ. The CDR3, as DNA: TGCGCCAGCAGCCCCCGACAGGGAACTTCCTACGAGCAGTACTTC. Protein sequence: CASSPRQGTSYEQYF.

The chain carries TRBV11-3 and TRBJ1-2; 7 bases align to TRBD1. The germline V gene has CDR1 SGHNT and CDR2 YENEEA. The J segment lost 4 bases and the V segment lost 5 bases, leaving 4 bases of the junction unmatched. The CDR3 loop spans 13 amino acids. For the CDR3, the DNA is TGTGCCAGCAGCCTTGACAGGGCCTATGGCTACACCTTC. This gives the protein CASSLDRAYGYTF.

J is TRBJ1-6 and V is TRBV6-6; tentative D call: TRBD1 (5 bases). The germline V and J ends were trimmed by 0 bases and 7 bases, with 13 bases remaining between them. Germline V CDR1 and CDR2: MNHNY, SVGAGI (reference sequence). The CDR3 spans 16 residues. The CDR3 bases are TGTGCCAGCAGTTACTCGGCCAGGGTAGGGAATTCACCCCTCCACTTT. This sequence encodes CASSYSARVGNSPLHF.

This chain uses TRBV2 with TRBJ2-7; 7 bases are shared with TRBD1. Losses at the gene ends were 6 bases for V and 0 bases for J; bases not matched to a gene: 5. The CDR3 runs to 14 residues. The germline V gene encodes CDR1 SNHLY and CDR2 FYNNEI. The CDR3 loop is CASRPDRASYEQYF. CDR3 coding DNA: TGTGCCAGCAGACCTGACAGGGCCTCCTACGAGCAGTACTTC.

The V and J genes are TRBV30 and TRBJ2-3; possibly TRBD2 for D (6 bases). This CDR3 has 14 residues. Trimming removed 8 bases at V and 3 bases at J, with 18 bases between. The germline CDR1 and CDR2 sequences are GTSNPN and SVGIG (reference sequence). CDR3 DNA sequence: TGTGCCGGCGAACGACTAGTAGGTACAGATACGCAGTATTTT. Its protein product is CAGERLVGTDTQYF.

The chain joins TRBV15 to TRBJ1-2, with 9 bases lining up with TRBD1. CDR1 and CDR2 from the germline V gene are LNHNV and YYDKDF (reference sequence). V gave up 5 bases and J gave up 4 bases; unmatched junction bases: 17. The CDR3 covers 18 residues. CDR3 amino acids: CATSAPGTGNSGRYGYTF. In DNA form, the CDR3 reads TGTGCCACCAGCGCGCCCGGGACAGGGAATTCAGGTCGCTATGGCTACACCTTC.

The V call is TRBV5-4, the J call TRBJ2-1, with 9 bases aligning to TRBD1. The CDR3 loop spans 16 amino acids. V shed 0 bases, J shed 10 bases, and the junction held 11 bases outside the gene matches. Germline CDR1 is SGHNT and CDR2 is YYREEE (reference sequence). CDR3 bases: TGTGCCAGCAGCTTGGCGGGACAGGGCCCTTCCTTGGAGCAGTTCTTC. This sequence encodes CASSLAGQGPSLEQFF.

The chain employs TRBV6-5 and TRBJ2-7, with a possible D match to TRBD2 (5 bases). The CDR3 loop spans 15 amino acids. Germline V lookup: CDR1 MNHEY, CDR2 SVGAGI. Trimming removed 5 bases from V and 3 bases from J, with 17 bases in between. CDR3 bases: TGTGCCAGCAGTACTGGCGGGCAGCCGTACTACGAGCAGTACTTC. Translation gives CASSTGGQPYYEQYF.

This chain uses TRBV5-1 with TRBJ2-3; TRBD1 matches 9 bases. The CDR3 has 14 residues. Germline V gene sequence: CDR1 SGHRS, CDR2 YFSETQ. V was clipped by 4 bases and J by 2 bases; unmatched bases: 2. The CDR3 is CASSEQGATDTQYF. CDR3 DNA: TGCGCCAGCAGCGAACAGGGGGCCACAGATACGCAGTATTTT.

CDR3 sequence reads: CASSQVPGSPGELFF. In DNA, the CDR3 is TGTGCCAGCAGCCAAGTACCCGGTTCCCCCGGGGAGCTGTTTTTT. The rearrangement links TRBV7-3 to TRBJ2-2, with D hard to call. Germline assignment: CDR1 SGHTA and CDR2 FQGTGA. The CDR3 is made up of 15 amino acids. With 5 bases removed from V and 6 bases from J, the gap between germline ends came to 16 bases.

This clone came up a few times. V gene TRBV6-2 or TRBV6-3 combines with J gene TRBJ2-7; 8 nucleotides match TRBD1. V lost 0 bases and J lost 4; bases outside the gene matches: 11. The germline V gene encodes CDR1 MNHEY and CDR2 SVGEGT. The CDR3 is 17 residues long. Here the CDR3 reads CASSYSLRPDRVYEQYF. CDR3 DNA sequence: TGTGCCAGCAGTTACTCTCTCCGACCGGACAGGGTTTACGAGCAGTACTTC.

The chain employs TRBV6-5 and TRBJ1-4; 10 bases agree with TRBD1. The CDR3 loop spans 16 amino acids. The ends lost 2 bases at V and 7 bases at J; junction bases unmatched: 7. The germline V gene encodes CDR1 MNHEY and CDR2 SVGAGI. CDR3 protein: CASSYRRQGAGEKLFF. The CDR3 DNA reads TGTGCCAGCAGTTACCGAAGACAGGGGGCAGGTGAAAAACTGTTTTTT.

J is TRBJ2-7 and V is TRBV18, with TRBD1 matching 11 bases. Trimming cost V 3 bases and J 6 bases; bases outside gene matches: 4. From germline, CDR1 is KGHSH and CDR2 LQKENI. The CDR3 extends over 14 amino acids. Here the CDR3 reads CASSPGQGVSEQYF. The CDR3 DNA follows: TGTGCCAGCTCACCGGGACAGGGGGTATCCGAGCAGTACTTC.

This clone was counted only a few times. This chain links TRBV18 with TRBJ1-1; a weak D match, TRBD1 (6 bases). The CDR3 totals 15 residues. CDR1 is KGHSH and CDR2 is LQKENI in the germline V gene. Between the trimmed V and J ends, which lost 7 bases and 0 bases, there was a span of 15 bases. The CDR3 is CASYPGTLLNTEAFF. CDR3 DNA sequence: TGTGCCAGCTACCCCGGGACACTCCTGAACACTGAAGCTTTCTTT.

The gene calls are TRBV14 and TRBJ1-6; D gene unclear. CDR1 is SGHDN, CDR2 FVKESK, per germline. The CDR3 totals 15 residues. Deletions cut 0 bases from V and 4 bases from J, with 7 bases between. CDR3 amino acids: CASSQDYGYNSPLHF. The CDR3 bases are TGTGCCAGCAGCCAAGATTACGGGTATAATTCACCCCTCCACTTT.

The count of this clone is one. This chain uses TRBV19 with TRBJ2-2, with 7 positions matching TRBD2. Germline-derived CDR1 and CDR2 are LNHDA and SQIVND (reference sequence). This CDR3 region has 14 residues. Trimming removed 8 bases from V and 2 bases from J; junction bases left unmatched: 5. This CDR3 is CASSGTTNTGELFF. CDR3 coding DNA: TGTGCCAGTTCCGGGACTACCAACACCGGGGAGCTGTTTTTT.

The chain carries TRBV6-6 and TRBJ1-2; weak D call: TRBD1 (5 bases). Germline V gene lookup returns CDR1 MNHNY and CDR2 SVGAGI (reference sequence). The CDR3 consists of 16 residues. Trimming shortened V by 4 bases and J by 6 bases, and 21 bases separated the two germline ends. DNA for the CDR3: TGTGCCAGCAGTTCCGGGGGACTCGCGGGTCTTCATGGCTACACCTTC. Translation gives CASSSGGLAGLHGYTF.

The chain couples TRBV6-1 to TRBJ1-3; D remains ambiguous. V lost 0 bases and J 5 bases, leaving 8 bases between the germline ends. This CDR3 is built from 14 residues. The germline CDR1 and CDR2 sequences are MNHNS and SASEGT. CDR3 in amino acids: CASSEAWERNTIYF. The CDR3 DNA follows: TGTGCCAGCAGTGAAGCTTGGGAGCGAAACACCATATATTTT.

In its sample, this clone was seen a few times. The chain uses TRBV3-1 (or the pseudogene TRBV3-2) and TRBJ2-2; tentatively, D is TRBD2 (6 bases). Trimming removed 8 bases at V and 4 bases at J, with 14 bases between. This CDR3 comprises 14 residues. CDR1 and CDR2 (germline): LGHDT, YNNKEL (reference sequence). In DNA, the CDR3 is TGTGCCAGCGGGCCCGGGGGTGCCACCGGGGAGCTGTTTTTT. Amino acids: CASGPGGATGELFF.

The chain combines TRBV9 with TRBJ1-1; 7 bases fit TRBD1. The CDR3 covers 16 residues. Germline V gene data show CDR1 as SGDLS and CDR2 as YYNGEE. V trimming: 0 bases; J trimming: 0 bases; junction bases outside the gene matches: 5. The CDR3 reads CASSVELGQVNTEAFF. The CDR3 DNA is TGTGCCAGCAGCGTAGAACTCGGACAGGTGAACACTGAAGCTTTCTTT.